Sequencing of this T cell receptor (beta chain) was carried out in a study of T cell repertoires in cytomegalovirus infection (dated by TCRdb to between 2018 and 2021). Concerning the study at large: The peptide stimulations were aimed at well-studied HLA-B-restricted epitopes as well as recently identified HLA-C-restricted CMV epitopes, whose presentation resists viral immunomodulation. Donor HLA type was relevant to the analysis, as public TCR beta signatures indicated carriage of CMV infection together with the matching HLA type.

Beyond this particular receptor, the publication reports: In the ex vivo response, HLA-C-restricted CMV-specific TCR beta clonotypes were dominant, and in two of eight donors the single most frequent clonotype came from this HLA-C-restricted group. Carriers of CMV infection plus the relevant HLA type were discriminated by the cumulative frequency of public TCR beta family members in the study cohort and in an independent roughly 400-donor cohort.

Sequencing instrument: Illumina HiSeq 1500. The public reads were reanalyzed by TCRdb: fastp trimming at Q25, MiXCR alignment, in-frame beta chains only. A single entry per CDR3 protein holds the most common genes and DNA from its merged rows. For this sample there are approximately 1,000,000 distinct CDR3 sequences; 31% appear just once. Around an eighth of the sample rests with the top ten. What this sample's treatment or condition label stands for: in vitro stimulation with specific CMV peptide epitopes to enrich CMV-specific T cells. Of note for this clonotype: Its antigen target is currently unknown. No base quality values were provided; no much bigger clone lies one nucleotide off.

Measured from the cysteine to the phenylalanine, the CDR3 is 14 residues long. The CDR3 DNA has 42 bases and is translated from base 1. Trimming takes 3 bases from V and 3 bases from J, and the germline ends sit 11 bases apart. CDR1 and CDR2 are drawn from the germline V gene: SGHAT, FQNNGV. The origin of this receptor is a human donor in good health (CMV status not recorded). Some clones in this sample may be carry-over from other donors' samples. The material sequenced was cultured CD8+ T cells from PBMCs, taken from culture after CMV antigen stimulation. The chain links TRBV11-2 with TRBJ1-1; TRBD1 might be the D gene, on 6 matching bases. The CDR3 region has the sequence CASSFGQIYTEAFF. The sequenced DNA is TGTGCCAGCAGCTTTGGACAGATCTACACTGAAGCTTTCTTT.